This T cell receptor (beta chain) is drawn from a study of CD8 T cell repertoires and HIV-1 epitope variants. The CDR3 contains 14 residues. V was pared by 0 bases and J by 3 bases, with 8 bases between. CDR1 and CDR2 from the germline V gene are ENHRY and SYGVKD. Whole-study findings and limits: Nine or ten antigen-specific TCR beta clonotypes were found; roughly 6 seemed cross-reactive to variants.

With regard to this clone: Its antigen is undetermined.

Produced via immunoSEQ multiplex PCR; TCRdb's table is partial and in-frame only. The table lists 4,000 to 5,500 clones, roughly 64% of them singletons. The sequencing sample was made of cultured CD8+ T cells derived from PBMCs. The TCR originated in a male donor with HIV. The V call is TRBV10-3, the J call TRBJ1-1, with D possibly TRBD1 on 6 matching bases. CDR3 amino acids: CAISESEGDTEAFF. The CDR3 nucleotides read TGTGCCATCAGTGAGTCCGAGGGGGACACTGAAGCTTTCTTT.